The rows below give T cell receptor beta chains drawn from one sample of a study of vaccination and CD4 T cells after COVID-19. The antigens of these receptors remain unknown. TCRdb analysed the PCR reads with MiXCR anew, one entry per CDR3 protein. This sample yields about 6,300 distinct CDR3 sequences, of which roughly 31% are seen a single time; 35% to 40% belongs to the top ten. Sequenced input: CD4+ T cells from blood, cultured in vitro. The receptors were gathered from a human donor in good health. CDR3s include the opening cysteine and the closing phenylalanine or tryptophan. The D gene is left open where the match is weak. Not every row has a clone size; where given, it reads once, few, many or a size class.

J gene,clone size,D gene,V gene,CDR3 protein,CDR3 DNA
TRBJ2-1,-,TRBD2,TRBV5-1,CASSFSGSSNEQFF,TGCGCCAGCAGCTTTAGCGGGAGCTCCAATGAGCAGTTCTTC
TRBJ1-5,few,-,TRBV6-2/TRBV6-3,CASSRLVDQPQHF,TGTGCCAGCAGCCGGCTGGTTGATCAGCCCCAGCATTTT
TRBJ2-7,few,-,TRBV6-5,CASSYLGQTYEQYF,TGTGCCAGCAGTTACTTGGGACAAACCTACGAGCAGTACTTC
TRBJ2-5,medium-sized,-,TRBV27,CASSLSGALSQYF,TGTGCCAGCAGTTTATCGGGGGCCCTGAGCCAGTACTTC
TRBJ2-6,few,TRBD1,TRBV7-9,CTTGMRSGANVLTF,TGTACGACAGGGATGAGGTCTGGGGCCAACGTCCTGACTTTC
TRBJ1-1,few,-,TRBV6-1,CASSGASRDTEAFF,TGTGCCAGCAGTGGGGCCAGCAGGGACACTGAAGCTTTCTTT
TRBJ2-7,-,-,TRBV6-2/TRBV6-3,CASSSGTVTYEQYF,TGTGCCAGCAGTTCCGGGACGGTAACCTACGAGCAGTACTTC
TRBJ2-5,medium-sized,-,TRBV20-1,CSASSVGIGTQYF,TGCAGTGCTAGTTCCGTAGGGATAGGGACCCAGTACTTC
TRBJ2-3,few,TRBD2,TRBV7-3,CASSLGAGVTDTQYF,TGTGCCAGCAGCTTAGGGGCGGGAGTAACAGATACGCAGTATTTT
TRBJ1-2,-,-,TRBV24-1,CATSLGGHGYTF,TGTGCCACCTCTCTCGGGGGGCATGGCTACACCTTC
TRBJ2-6,few,-,TRBV6-1,CASAGANVLTF,TGTGCCAGCGCTGGGGCCAACGTCCTGACTTTC
TRBJ2-1,few,TRBD2,TRBV6-1,CASSEEPSGSDEQFF,TGTGCCAGCAGTGAAGAGCCTAGCGGGAGTGATGAGCAGTTCTTC
TRBJ2-7,-,-,TRBV28,CASSYGTNEQYF,TGTGCCAGCAGTTACGGGACAAACGAGCAGTACTTC
TRBJ1-2,few,-,TRBV6-1,CASFSNVGPGGYGYTF,TGTGCCAGCTTCTCTAATGTAGGGCCCGGGGGCTATGGCTACACCTTC
TRBJ2-7,-,TRBD1,TRBV7-9,CASSFGQGGEQYF,TGTGCCAGCAGCTTCGGACAGGGAGGCGAGCAGTACTTC
TRBJ2-7,few,TRBD2,TRBV15,CATRGGSTYEQYF,TGTGCGACGAGGGGCGGGAGTACGTACGAGCAGTACTTC
TRBJ2-7,-,TRBD1,TRBV6-1,CASSPRLGQGGSSYEQYF,TGTGCCAGCAGCCCAAGGCTTGGACAGGGGGGAAGCTCCTACGAGCAGTACTTC
TRBJ2-3,few,-,TRBV6-1,CASSNTDTQYF,TGTGCCAGCAGTAATACAGATACGCAGTATTTT
TRBJ2-2,-,TRBD2,TRBV7-2,CASSLSPSGRTGELFF,TGTGCCAGCAGCTTATCCCCTAGCGGGAGGACCGGGGAGCTGTTTTTT
TRBJ1-1,-,-,TRBV29-1,CSVGQGPENTEAFF,TGCAGCGTAGGTCAGGGGCCGGAGAACACTGAAGCTTTCTTT
TRBJ1-5,few,-,TRBV2,CASSGRGFNQPQHF,TGTGCCAGCAGTGGGCGGGGGTTCAATCAGCCCCAGCATTTT
TRBJ1-6,few,-,TRBV20-1,CSASPGTTNSPLHF,TGCAGTGCTAGCCCCGGGACAACTAATTCACCCCTCCACTTT
TRBJ2-5,-,-,TRBV19,CASSISGGRQETQYF,TGTGCCAGTAGTATATCCGGGGGGCGACAAGAGACCCAGTACTTC